This TCR beta chain was sequenced during a study of glioma-infiltrating T cells. Overall study: Dexamethasone exposure before glioma surgery was limited to six or fewer days. Sequencing aimed for about 4.5- to 10-fold coverage of about 920,000 peripheral T cells. General study results and limits: Shared blood CDR3 signature motifs marked patients with low tissue-blood divergence.

V was pared by 1 base and J by 5 bases, with 12 bases between. This CDR3 has 15 residues. The germline CDR1 and CDR2 sequences are MGHDK and SYGVNS. This clonotype was recorded many times. Its specificity is unknown. The iRepertoire nested amplicon-rescue multiplex PCR amplified TCR alpha and beta CDR3s from RNA. For one-step reverse transcription and amplification, 100-400 ng of tissue mRNA or PBMC total RNA was used. Via MiXCR, TCRdb re-called the multiplex PCR reads, giving one row per CDR3 protein. The data contain 300,000 to 450,000 distinct CDR3 sequences, roughly 41% of them seen just once; the ten biggest clones take up more than 10%.

Source material: glioma tissue, nonneoplastic brain tissue, or PBMCs (not recorded which). This chain joins TRBV25-1 and TRBJ2-1; possibly TRBD1 for D (6 bases). This receptor was identified in a human donor with low-grade glioma or glioblastoma, undergoing nonglioma brain surgery, or in good health (not recorded which). The CDR3 spells CASSESSAGDNEQFF. CDR3 sequence (DNA): TGTGCCAGCAGTGAATCTTCGGCAGGGGACAATGAGCAGTTCTTC.